The 15 T cell receptor beta chains below were found in one sample sequenced in a study of memory CD4+ T cells and cytomegalovirus serostatus. The sort gate was single viable CD3+CD4+CD8-CD45RO+ cells for memory CD4+ T cells. Assay: immunoSEQ multiplex PCR; the TCRdb copy retains only in-frame clones and omits some. Here the sample spans 52,000 or so clones, roughly 79% being singletons. Sequences were obtained from memory CD4+ T cells from blood. Source of these receptors: an adult in good health and CMV-seronegative.

The chain uses TRBV2 and TRBJ2-7; D not certain. Germline V gene lookup returns CDR1 SNHLY and CDR2 FYNNEI. V was shortened by 6 bases and J by 4 bases, with 7 bases between the two germline ends. The CDR3 is made up of 11 amino acids. CDR3 in DNA: TGTGCCAGCAGATTATCATACGAGCAGTACTTC. It yields the protein CASRLSYEQYF.

This clone has a single count. The genes are TRBV4-1 and TRBJ2-5, with TRBD2 identical over 10 bases. J was trimmed by 5 bases and V by 0 bases; bases with no gene match: 6. CDR3 length equals 16 residues. Germline loops: CDR1 MGHRA, CDR2 YSYEKL. CDR3 in amino acids: CASSQDWTTSGETQYF. The CDR3 region has the DNA TGCGCCAGCAGCCAAGATTGGACGACTAGCGGGGAGACCCAGTACTTC.

Comments on this clone: No DNA is shown, since the ends of the CDR3 on it are uncertain; the CDR3 is the one TCRdb lists. The V gene is TRBV28, the J gene TRBJ2-1. The CDR3 length equals 14 residues, ends included. The germline V gene encodes CDR1 MDHEN and CDR2 SYDVKM. The CDR3 protein is CASSRFGAGPEQFF.

V and J are TRBV29-1 and TRBJ2-1, with D uncertain. The CDR3 has 10 amino acids. Germline-derived CDR1 and CDR2 are SQVTM and ANQGSEA. The ends were cut back, 5 bases at V and 7 bases at J, with 6 bases in the middle. CDR3 nucleotides: TGCAGCGTTTGGGAAAATGAGCAGTTCTTC. Translating gives CSVWENEQFF.

The chain combines TRBV20-1 with TRBJ2-2; D remains ambiguous. The CDR3 contains 11 residues. The germline V and J ends were trimmed by 3 bases and 7 bases, with 6 bases remaining between them. CDR1 and CDR2 from the germline V gene are DFQATT and SNEGSKA (reference sequence). The CDR3: CSARGNGELFF. The CDR3 DNA follows: TGCAGTGCTAGGGGGAACGGGGAGCTGTTTTTT.

This clone was seen just once. CDR3 sequence (DNA): TGTTCAACGGAAACCCAGGGGGCAGATACGCAGTATTTT. Protein sequence: CSTETQGADTQYF. This chain uses TRBV30 with TRBJ2-3; 7 bases align to TRBD1. CDR3 length equals 13 residues. CDR1 is GTSNPN and CDR2 is SVGIG in the germline V gene (reference sequence).

This clone was seen once. The rearrangement joins TRBV19 to TRBJ2-3; 8 bases match TRBD2. Germline values: CDR1 LNHDA, CDR2 SQIVND (reference sequence). The length of the CDR3 is 17 residues. Trimming took 3 bases from V and 3 from J; bases not matched to a gene: 11. CDR3 bases: TGTGCCAGTAGTATCGGCCGCGGCGGGAGGCGGACAGATACGCAGTATTTT. Protein: CASSIGRGGRRTDTQYF.

This clone is a singleton in its sample. The chain is built from TRBV19 and TRBJ1-2; 8 positions agree with TRBD1. With V trimmed by 6 bases and J by 3 bases, 9 bases remained unmatched. This CDR3 spans 15 amino acids. CDR1 LNHDA and CDR2 SQIVND come from the germline V gene (reference sequence). CDR3 residues: CASSRDRGRDYGYTF. CDR3 nucleotide sequence: TGTGCCAGTAGCCGAGACAGGGGTCGGGACTATGGCTACACCTTC.

The table lists this clone with a few counts. This sequence joins TRBV5-1 and TRBJ2-7, with TRBD2 matching over 8 bases. CDR1 SGHRS and CDR2 YFSETQ come from the germline V gene. The CDR3 is 15 amino acids. J lost 2 bases, V lost 1 base, and 5 bases had no gene match. The CDR3 loop is CASSLLAGQAYEQYF. The CDR3 region has the DNA TGCGCCAGCAGCTTGTTAGCGGGGCAAGCCTACGAGCAGTACTTC.

The J gene is TRBJ2-3, the V gene TRBV5-1; a possible D gene is TRBD1 (5 bases). CDR1 SGHRS and CDR2 YFSETQ come from the germline V gene. The ends were cut back, 4 bases at V and 5 bases at J, with 17 bases in the middle. The CDR3 sequence is 15 residues long. The CDR3 spells CASSGAGRVGDTQYF. DNA of the CDR3: TGCGCCAGCAGCGGGGCAGGGCGTGTAGGAGATACGCAGTATTTT.

The J gene is TRBJ2-7, the V gene TRBV6-1; maybe TRBD2 (6 bases). The CDR3 extends over 12 amino acids. V dropped 8 bases and J dropped 2 bases, with 10 bases sitting between them. Germline V gene sequence: CDR1 MNHNS, CDR2 SASEGT. The CDR3 DNA is TGTGCCAGCGGGCGGGGAGCCTACGAGCAGTACTTC. The encoded protein is CASGRGAYEQYF.

A single count supports this clone. The rearrangement links TRBV10-3 to TRBJ2-1; 9 bases are shared with TRBD2. V lost 7 bases and J lost 3; bases outside the gene matches: 4. Looked up from germline, CDR1 is ENHRY and CDR2 is SYGVKD. The CDR3 length is 14 residues. The CDR3 nucleotides read TGTGCCATCAAGCGGGAGGAAGGCTACAATGAGCAGTTCTTC. Translated: CAIKREEGYNEQFF.

As for this clone: An end of the junction does not agree with germline; a read error may underlie this. CDR3 loop: CASSLGGLQETQYF. For the CDR3, the DNA is TGTGCTAGCAGCTTGGGAGGACTCCAAGAGACCCAGTACTTC. The chain has TRBV7-7 and TRBJ2-5; a possible D gene is TRBD2 (6 bases). Germline assignment: CDR1 SSHAT and CDR2 FNYEAQ (reference sequence). The CDR3 runs to 14 residues.

The V and J genes are TRBV27 and TRBJ2-3; 9 positions agree with TRBD2. V trimming: 6 bases; J trimming: 2 bases; junction bases outside the gene matches: 6. This CDR3 has 15 amino acids. Looked up from germline, CDR1 is MNHEY and CDR2 is SMNVEV (reference sequence). The CDR3, as DNA: TGTGCCAGCAGCCGACTAGCGGCCGTCACAGATACGCAGTATTTT. This sequence encodes CASSRLAAVTDTQYF.

The V call is TRBV5-6, the J call TRBJ1-5; TRBD1 aligns across 8 bases. The CDR3 is 15 amino acids. Germline CDR1 and CDR2: SGHDT and YYEEEE. V shed 4 bases, J shed 2 bases, and the junction held 5 bases outside the gene matches. CDR3 sequence (DNA): TGTGCCAGCAGCATCCAGGGGGCCGGCAATCAGCCCCAGCATTTT. This sequence encodes CASSIQGAGNQPQHF.